In its sample, the clone carrying this T cell receptor (beta chain) was seen a few times. Its target is not known. Next came a second PCR, run for about 7 to 12 cycles, which used a sample-barcoded 5' primer along with a J-beta primer mix. TCRdb re-called the 5' RACE reads with MiXCR, one entry per CDR3 protein. Of some 1 million distinct CDR3 sequences detected, more than 35% appear once; the ten largest clones hold under 20%. This sample stems from a study of blood T cells in healthy people across ages. Study conclusions and caveats: PBMCs that were unsorted prevented a conclusive naive versus antigen-experienced comparison. Considered underestimates were the diversity estimates obtained from one million T cells.

CDR3 length equals 15 residues. V shed 3 bases, J shed 0 bases, and the junction held 5 bases outside the gene matches. Germline-derived CDR1 and CDR2 are MNHEY and SVGAGI. The source material was blood. The gene calls are TRBV6-5 and TRBJ2-7; TRBD2 matches 7 bases. The origin of this receptor is an older woman in good health. The DNA for the CDR3 is TGTGCCAGCAGTTATAAGGGACTAAACTCCTACGAGCAGTACTTC. This gives the protein CASSYKGLNSYEQYF.